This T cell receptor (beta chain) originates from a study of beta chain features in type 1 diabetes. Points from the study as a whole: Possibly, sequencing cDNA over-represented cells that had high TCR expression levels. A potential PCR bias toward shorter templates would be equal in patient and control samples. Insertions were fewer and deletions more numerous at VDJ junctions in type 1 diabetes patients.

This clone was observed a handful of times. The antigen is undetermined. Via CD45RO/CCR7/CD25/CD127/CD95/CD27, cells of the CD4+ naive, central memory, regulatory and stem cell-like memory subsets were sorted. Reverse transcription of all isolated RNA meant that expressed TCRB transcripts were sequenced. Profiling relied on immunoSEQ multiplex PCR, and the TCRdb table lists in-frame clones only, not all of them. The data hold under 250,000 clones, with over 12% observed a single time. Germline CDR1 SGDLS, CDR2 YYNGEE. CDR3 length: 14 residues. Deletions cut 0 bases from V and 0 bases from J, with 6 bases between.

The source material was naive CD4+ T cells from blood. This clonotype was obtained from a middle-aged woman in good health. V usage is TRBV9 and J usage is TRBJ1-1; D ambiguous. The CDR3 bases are TGTGCCAGCAGCGTAGGTACGGTGAACACTGAAGCTTTCTTT. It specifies CASSVGTVNTEAFF.